Below, one T cell receptor (beta chain) is given with its context. Study members were between roughly 18 and 89 years old and lived in approximately 25 US regions. Donors were grouped by their self-reported clinical history. The sample belongs to a study of blood T cell repertoires in COVID-19. Study summary: Material from acute and convalescent COVID-19 was sourced from the United States, Italy and Spain.

The CDR3 totals 16 residues. V lost 3 bases to trimming and J lost 0 bases, with 11 bases between them. Germline CDR1 reads MDHEN; CDR2 reads SYDVKM. As processed by the authors: Reference gene primer amplification in the assay estimated nucleated cell counts. Some clones are missing from TCRdb's copy, which holds only in-frame ones; the method was immunoSEQ multiplex PCR. The V and J calls and clone size come from that table; D and trimming were worked out from the DNA. The repertoire holds 260,000 or so clones, with around 89% as singletons. The J gene is TRBJ1-4, the V gene TRBV28, with D uncertain. The TCR comes from a woman between 40 and 50 years old with acute COVID-19. Sequenced: PBMCs or T cells enriched from blood (not recorded which). This chain's CDR3 is CASSFPSSATNEKLFF. The CDR3 DNA is TGTGCCAGCAGTTTTCCAAGTAGTGCAACTAATGAAAAACTGTTTTTT.